One and the same sample provided the 21 T cell receptor beta chains below, sequenced in a study of T cells in Graves' hyperthyroidism and ophthalmopathy (dated by TCRdb to between 2019 and 2020). The library was produced with multiplex PCR. These reads were obtained on an Illumina HiSeq 2000. Amplification of TCR beta CDR3 regions was carried out from RNA transcripts. The first round of RT-PCR for the TCR CDR3 was performed with the HTBI primer set and the Qiagen OneStep RT-PCR kit. Through fastp at Q25 and MiXCR, TCRdb rebuilt clones from the public reads, retaining in-frame beta chains. Here each entry gathers all rows of one CDR3 protein and keeps the most common genes and DNA. In this sample the table shows some 500,000 distinct CDR3 sequences, approximately 15% of which occur a single time. The top ten clonotypes cover about 17% of the sample. The sample taken for sequencing was blood. The origin of the receptors is a young woman with Graves' hyperthyroidism.

This clonotype has a count of ten or more. The CDR3 sequence is CASSFHRTNYGYTF. In DNA form, the CDR3 reads TGTGCCAGCAGCTTCCACAGAACCAACTATGGCTACACCTTC. The rearrangement joins TRBV7-9 to TRBJ1-2; D remains ambiguous. The CDR3 is made up of 14 amino acids. The V end was cut by 3 bases, the J end by 2 bases, with 10 bases between. CDR1 is SEHNR and CDR2 is FQNEAQ in the germline V gene (reference sequence).

The chain carries TRBV4-2 and TRBJ2-7; TRBD2 matches at 7 bases. The CDR3 sequence is 17 residues long. The germline V gene encodes CDR1 LGHNA and CDR2 YNFKEQ. The junction had 9 bases not matched to a gene; V was cut back by 1 base and J by 0 bases. CDR3 region: CASSQVGLAENSYEQYF. CDR3 DNA sequence: TGTGCCAGCAGCCAAGTCGGGCTAGCGGAGAACTCCTACGAGCAGTACTTC.

The V gene is TRBV4-2, the J gene TRBJ2-7; possibly TRBD1 for D (6 bases). CDR3 size: 13 residues. Looked up from germline, CDR1 is LGHNA and CDR2 is YNFKEQ. Trimming left V 1 base short and J 5 bases short, with 9 bases between. The DNA of the CDR3 is TGTGCCAGCAGCCAAGTGGCAGGGGACGAGCAGTACTTC. This sequence encodes CASSQVAGDEQYF.

This clonotype occurred a few times. The genes are TRBV19 and TRBJ2-1, with D possibly being TRBD1 or TRBD2 (6 bases each). The germline CDR1 and CDR2 sequences are LNHDA and SQIVND (reference sequence). V lost 3 bases, J lost 7 bases, and 19 bases lay in between. The CDR3 sequence is 16 residues long. The CDR3 sequence: CASSIVAGLTGNEQFF. The CDR3 DNA follows: TGTGCCAGTAGTATCGTTGCGGGGCTTACAGGGAATGAGCAGTTCTTC.

Regarding this clonotype: Compared with germline, one end of the junction differs, possibly owing to a read error. The V call is TRBV2, the J call TRBJ2-2; D remains ambiguous. CDR1 and CDR2 from the germline V gene are SNHLY and FYNNEI. The length of the CDR3 is 12 residues. The CDR3 loop is CANSENTGELFF. The CDR3 region has the DNA TGTGCCAACAGTGAAAACACCGGGGAGCTGTTTTTT.

This clonotype has a count of ten or more. V gene TRBV11-3 combines with J gene TRBJ1-1, with D hard to call. CDR1 is SGHNT and CDR2 is YENEEA in the germline V gene. V was shortened by 1 base and J by 8 bases, with 17 bases between the two germline ends. The CDR3 runs to 15 residues. CDR3 in amino acids: CASSLGVGLSSEAFF. DNA of the CDR3: TGTGCCAGCAGCTTAGGAGTGGGTTTGTCCAGCGAAGCTTTCTTT.

The chain employs TRBV30 and TRBJ2-5; TRBD2 agrees at 11 bases. Trimming at V came to 7 bases and at J to 5 bases, leaving 6 bases not matched to a gene. CDR3 size: 13 residues. Germline V CDR1 and CDR2: GTSNPN, SVGIG (reference sequence). CDR3 in DNA: TGTGCCTCCCGGATAGCGGGGGGGGAGACCCAGTACTTC. Translation gives CASRIAGGETQYF.

The table lists this clonotype with a few counts. V gene TRBV20-1 combines with J gene TRBJ2-5; 7 nucleotides align to TRBD2. The CDR3 contains 13 residues. J lost 6 bases, V lost 6 bases, and 10 bases had no gene match. CDR1 and CDR2 (germline): DFQATT, SNEGSKA (reference sequence). The CDR3 coding sequence is TGCAGTGCAGCCCGGGGAGGGCCGCAGACCCAGTACTTC. It codes for CSAARGGPQTQYF.

In this sample, this clonotype turned up many times. As DNA, the CDR3 is TGTGCCAGCAGTTTATCCGCCCTGTCCTACGAGCAGTACTTC. Its translation: CASSLSALSYEQYF. The rearrangement uses TRBV12-3 or TRBV12-4 and TRBJ2-7; D call uncertain. Trimming shortened V by 2 bases and J by 1 base, and 9 bases separated the two germline ends. This CDR3 comprises 14 residues.

This clonotype was observed at least ten times. The V call is TRBV24-1, the J call TRBJ1-5; possibly TRBD1 for D (6 bases). This CDR3 is built from 15 residues. CDR1 is KGHDR and CDR2 is SFDVKD in the germline V gene. V lost 5 bases and J lost 0, with 10 bases in between. CDR3 residues: CATSAGQYSNQPQHF. The CDR3 DNA follows: TGTGCCACCAGTGCCGGACAGTATAGCAATCAGCCCCAGCATTTT.

The chain combines TRBV9 with TRBJ2-2, with TRBD2 identical over 10 bases. The J segment lost 9 bases and the V segment lost 0 bases, leaving 8 bases of the junction unmatched. There are 16 residues in the CDR3. Germline V gene lookup returns CDR1 SGDLS and CDR2 YYNGEE. The CDR3 here is CASSVVASGSNRELFF. CDR3 coding DNA: TGTGCCAGCAGCGTAGTGGCTAGCGGGAGTAATAGGGAGCTGTTTTTT. The full variable domain, rest sourced from reference TRBV9 and TRBJ2-2, is DSGVTQTPKHLITATGQRVTLRCSPRSGDLSVYWYQQSLDQGLQFLIQYYNGEERAKGNILERFSAQQFPDLHSELNLSSLELGDSALYFCASSVVASGSNRELFFGEGSRLTVL.

This clonotype was detected many times. V usage is TRBV11-2 and J usage is TRBJ2-1, with TRBD2 identical over 13 bases. The CDR3 is made up of 16 amino acids. V gave up 5 bases and J gave up 5 bases; unmatched junction bases: 6. Germline-derived CDR1 and CDR2 are SGHAT and FQNNGV. This CDR3 is CASSPRTSGSNNEQFF. The CDR3 bases are TGTGCCAGCAGCCCACGGACTAGCGGGAGTAACAATGAGCAGTTCTTC.

This clonotype was seen ten or more times. The chain has TRBV24-1 and TRBJ2-7; no clear D. This CDR3 has 12 amino acids. The germline V gene encodes CDR1 KGHDR and CDR2 SFDVKD. V lost 7 bases to trimming and J lost 4 bases, with 10 bases between them. CDR3 bases: TGTGCCACCAGCCCGGGCCCTTACGAGCAGTACTTC. Translation: CATSPGPYEQYF.

This clonotype has at least ten counts. The chain uses TRBV11-3 and TRBJ2-1, with 8 bases aligning to TRBD2. The V gene's germline CDR1 is SGHNT and CDR2 YENEEA. V was clipped by 5 bases and J by 9 bases; unmatched bases: 9. The CDR3 runs 14 residues. The chain's CDR3 is CASSPRGGFGEQFF. CDR3 DNA: TGTGCCAGCAGCCCTCGGGGGGGATTTGGTGAGCAGTTCTTC.

In regard to this clonotype: A much larger clone differs by one base, so this may be a read error. This chain joins TRBV4-1 and TRBJ2-7; 11 nucleotides align to TRBD2. Germline V CDR1 and CDR2: MGHRA, YSYEKL. This CDR3 spans 16 amino acids. V dropped 5 bases and J dropped 5; count of bases not matched to a gene: 11. DNA of the CDR3: TGCGCCAGCAGCGGGCAACTAGCGGGAGATGTCCACGAGCAGTACTTC. It translates to CASSGQLAGDVHEQYF.

CDR3 sequence: CASKGFQETQYF. CDR3 nucleotide sequence: TGTGCCAGCAAGGGGTTCCAAGAGACCCAGTACTTC. The J gene is TRBJ2-5, the V gene TRBV12-3 or TRBV12-4; perhaps TRBD1 as D (5 bases). With 7 bases removed from V and 1 base from J, the gap between germline ends came to 7 bases. CDR3 length equals 12 residues.

This clonotype was observed many times. The gene calls are TRBV5-6 and TRBJ1-5; D ambiguous. Per the germline V gene, CDR1 is SGHDT and CDR2 is YYEEEE. The CDR3 is made up of 14 amino acids. The V and J ends lost 0 bases and 0 bases respectively, with 4 bases between them. The CDR3 protein is CASSLARSNQPQHF. CDR3 DNA sequence: TGTGCCAGCAGCTTGGCGCGTAGCAATCAGCCCCAGCATTTT.

This clonotype was counted at least ten times. The chain employs TRBV7-3 and TRBJ1-1, with D possibly TRBD1 on 6 matching bases. Per germline, CDR1 SGHTA and CDR2 FQGTGA. The germline V and J ends were trimmed by 5 bases and 3 bases, with 10 bases remaining between them. The CDR3 covers 13 residues. CDR3 in amino acids: CASSARGDTEAFF. The CDR3 nucleotides read TGTGCCAGCAGCGCAAGGGGGGACACTGAAGCTTTCTTT.

This clonotype came up many times. The chain joins TRBV20-1 to TRBJ2-3; 14 bases are shared with TRBD2. Germline CDR1 and CDR2: DFQATT and SNEGSKA (reference sequence). CDR3 length equals 19 residues. J lost 4 bases, V lost 1 base, and 13 bases had no gene match. This chain's CDR3 is CSARARLAGGPPPADTQYF. The CDR3, as DNA: TGCAGTGCTAGAGCCAGACTAGCGGGAGGGCCCCCCCCCGCAGATACGCAGTATTTT.

This clonotype was detected ten times or more. J is TRBJ1-4 and V is TRBV2; a possible D gene is TRBD1 (6 bases). With 3 bases removed from V and 7 bases from J, the gap between germline ends came to 12 bases. The length of the CDR3 is 14 residues. From germline, CDR1 is SNHLY and CDR2 FYNNEI. The chain's CDR3 is CASSDSRGGEKLFF. The CDR3 region has the DNA TGTGCCAGCAGTGACAGCAGGGGTGGTGAAAAACTGTTTTTT.

Only a few counts were recorded for this clonotype. The gene calls are TRBV19 and TRBJ1-5; D is ambiguous. V lost 8 bases and J 0 bases, leaving 14 bases between the germline ends. The CDR3 has 15 amino acids. Germline-derived CDR1 and CDR2 are LNHDA and SQIVND (reference sequence). CDR3 nucleotide sequence: TGTGCCAGTTTAGACACAGATTATAGCAATCAGCCCCAGCATTTT. As protein: CASLDTDYSNQPQHF.